The 10 T cell receptor beta chains given below trace back to one sample, sequenced in a study of glioma-infiltrating T cells after dendritic cell vaccination. Profiling relied on immunoSEQ multiplex PCR, and the TCRdb table lists in-frame clones only, not all of them. The table lists some 70,000 clones, roughly four fifths of them singletons. Source: blood, taken before dendritic cell vaccination. These receptors all stem from a human donor with glioblastoma.

The V gene is TRBV13, the J gene TRBJ1-3; D gene uncertain. The V end was cut by 5 bases, the J end by 7 bases, with 18 bases between. Germline V CDR1 and CDR2: PRHDT, FYEKMQ (reference sequence). The CDR3 covers 15 residues. CDR3 in amino acids: CASSPPSVIGNTIYF. CDR3 sequence (DNA): TGTGCCAGCAGCCCTCCCTCGGTAATCGGGAACACCATATATTTT. Full variable domain (missing parts from reference TRBV13 and TRBJ1-3): AAGVIQSPRHLIKEKRETATLKCYPIPRHDTVYWYQQGPGQDPQFLISFYEKMQSDKGSIPDRFSAQQFSDYHSELNMSSLELGDSALYFCASSPPSVIGNTIYFGEGSWLTVV.

This rearrangement joins TRBV5-1 to TRBJ1-3; D not resolved. The CDR3 totals 17 residues. V dropped 4 bases and J dropped 0 bases, with 17 bases sitting between them. Per the germline V gene, CDR1 is SGHRS and CDR2 is YFSETQ. The CDR3 nucleotides are TGCGCCAGCAGCGAGGATATTGTCGGGGTCTCTGGAAACACCATATATTTT. Translation: CASSEDIVGVSGNTIYF.

This chain connects TRBV19 to TRBJ2-4; D is perhaps TRBD1 (6 bases). CDR1 is LNHDA, CDR2 SQIVND, per germline (reference sequence). Between the trimmed V and J ends, which lost 9 bases and 3 bases, there was a span of 15 bases. The CDR3 contains 14 residues. The CDR3 spells CASPGVRSKNIQYF. As DNA, the CDR3 is TGTGCCAGCCCAGGGGTCAGGAGCAAAAACATTCAGTACTTC.

Note on this clone: A read error may account for a junction end that differs from germline. CDR3 DNA: TGTGCTAGCAGCATCTCGGGGGGAAGGGAGCAGTACTTC. Its protein product is CASSISGGREQYF. The gene calls are TRBV7-7 and TRBJ2-7; TRBD2 aligns across 7 bases. The CDR3 has 13 amino acids. CDR1 and CDR2 from the germline V gene are SSHAT and FNYEAQ (reference sequence). Together with reference TRBV7-7 and TRBJ2-7, the CDR3 gives the full variable domain: GAGVSQSPRYKVTKRGQDVTLRCDPISSHATLYWYQQALGQGPEFLTYFNYEAQPDKSGLPSDRFSAERPEGSISTLTIQRTEQRDSAMYRCASSISGGREQYFGPGTRLTVT.

This clone was counted a single time. This chain's CDR3 is CASSYTREKLFF. The CDR3 region has the DNA TGTGCCAGCAGTTACACGAGGGAAAAACTGTTTTTT. The chain couples TRBV6-6 to TRBJ1-4; no firm D call. Germline loops: CDR1 MNHNY, CDR2 SVGAGI (reference sequence). Trimming left V 2 bases short and J 8 bases short, with 6 bases between. The CDR3 extends over 12 amino acids.

The rearrangement joins TRBV11-2 to TRBJ1-4, with D maybe TRBD1 (6 bases). With 6 bases removed from V and 7 bases from J, the gap between germline ends came to 15 bases. Germline assignment: CDR1 SGHAT and CDR2 FQNNGV. This CDR3 contains 14 residues. The CDR3 loop is CASRGAGEGEKLFF. In DNA, the CDR3 is TGTGCCAGCAGGGGGGCGGGGGAAGGTGAAAAACTGTTTTTT.

This chain joins TRBV5-1 and TRBJ2-3; D uncertain. The CDR3 is 12 residues long. Germline lookup yields CDR1 SGHRS and CDR2 YFSETQ. Trimming took 3 bases from V and 2 from J, leaving 4 bases between them. The CDR3 is CASSSFTDTQYF. CDR3 DNA sequence: TGCGCCAGCAGCTCGTTCACAGATACGCAGTATTTT.

The chain joins TRBV5-1 to TRBJ2-1, with 13 positions matching TRBD2. Germline V gene lookup returns CDR1 SGHRS and CDR2 YFSETQ. With V trimmed by 1 base and J by 8 bases, 9 bases remained unmatched. The CDR3 has 17 residues. CDR3 DNA sequence: TGCGCCAGCAGCTTGCGACCGACTAGCGGGGGGTGGGATGAGCAGTTCTTC. It encodes CASSLRPTSGGWDEQFF.

A word on this clone: The same CDR3 is also encoded by other DNA sequences in this sample. V is TRBV28 and J is TRBJ1-1; 9 bases align to TRBD1. Germline V gene data show CDR1 as MDHEN and CDR2 as SYDVKM. This CDR3 is 15 amino acids long. The V and J ends lost 5 bases and 5 bases, in that order; junction bases with no gene match: 9. The CDR3 sequence is CASSRNRGPNTEAFF. CDR3 nucleotides: TGTGCCAGCAGTAGGAACAGGGGGCCTAATACTGAAGCTTTCTTT.

The rearrangement links TRBV27 to TRBJ1-4; D gene ambiguous. This CDR3 is 15 amino acids long. The germline CDR1 and CDR2 sequences are MNHEY and SMNVEV (reference sequence). V lost 6 bases and J lost 1, with 12 bases in between. DNA for the CDR3: TGTGCCAGCAGGCCGCAGCGGGGAACTAATGAAAAACTGTTTTTT. Its translation is CASRPQRGTNEKLFF.